These 24 T cell receptor beta chains share one sample of origin, sequenced in a study of blood T cell repertoires in COVID-19. Some clones are missing from TCRdb's copy, which holds only in-frame ones; the method was immunoSEQ multiplex PCR. Among fewer than 250,000 clones listed, roughly four fifths were seen once. The sequencing sample was made of peripheral blood. The receptors shown here come from a woman between 65 and 79 years old with acute or convalescent COVID-19.

The chain uses TRBV4-3 and TRBJ2-1, with 10 bases that match TRBD1. The CDR3 runs 16 residues. With V trimmed by 2 bases and J by 5 bases, 6 bases remained unmatched. From germline, CDR1 is LGHNA and CDR2 YSLEER. DNA of the CDR3: TGCGCCAGCAGCCAATCGGGACAGGGGTATAACAATGAGCAGTTCTTC. Its translation: CASSQSGQGYNNEQFF.

This clone was seen a handful of times. This chain links TRBV27 with TRBJ2-1, with 10 bases identical to TRBD2. The CDR3 has 15 amino acids. Germline V CDR1 and CDR2: MNHEY, SMNVEV (reference sequence). J gave up 9 bases and V 5 bases, and 10 bases lay outside the gene matches. The CDR3 sequence: CASSLQVAGGSEQFF. CDR3 coding DNA: TGTGCCAGCAGTCTTCAGGTAGCGGGGGGCAGTGAGCAGTTCTTC.

The rearrangement joins TRBV6-2 or TRBV6-3 to TRBJ1-2; D is perhaps TRBD1 (6 bases). The CDR3 totals 14 residues. The germline gives CDR1 MNHEY, CDR2 SVGEGT. Trimming removed 5 bases at V and 5 bases at J, with 15 bases between. DNA for the CDR3: TGTGCCAGCAGTCCGGGACAAATTGTATATGGCTACACCTTC. It is translated as CASSPGQIVYGYTF.

The chain couples TRBV6-2 or TRBV6-3 to TRBJ1-1; no firm D call. V shed 4 bases and J shed 4 bases, with 13 bases lying between them. Germline V gives CDR1 MNHEY, CDR2 SVGEGT. This CDR3 comprises 14 residues. DNA of the CDR3: TGTGCCAGCAGTTTTGGTAAAGGGAGCACTGAAGCTTTCTTT. It translates to CASSFGKGSTEAFF.

This chain links TRBV7-9 with TRBJ2-5; D is possibly TRBD1 (7 bases). This CDR3 region has 15 residues. V lost 3 bases to trimming and J lost 0 bases, with 11 bases between them. Germline loops: CDR1 SEHNR, CDR2 FQNEAQ (reference sequence). In DNA form, the CDR3 reads TGTGCCAGCAGCTTCCAGGGGGGACACCAAGAGACCCAGTACTTC. Translating gives CASSFQGGHQETQYF.

The chain has TRBV9 and TRBJ1-2; 7 bases are a match to TRBD1. This CDR3 contains 15 residues. V lost 0 bases, J lost 4 bases, and 6 bases stayed unmatched. Germline CDR1 SGDLS, CDR2 YYNGEE. In DNA form, the CDR3 reads TGTGCCAGCAGCGTAGGGGGACAGACCTTCTATGGCTACACCTTC. This gives the protein CASSVGGQTFYGYTF.

J is TRBJ2-3 and V is TRBV9; the D gene is possibly TRBD2 (5 bases). Trimming stripped 4 bases from V and 7 bases from J, with 13 bases between. In germline, CDR1 is SGDLS, CDR2 YYNGEE. The CDR3 covers 13 residues. The CDR3 region has the DNA TGTGCCAGCAGCCCCCCGGGGAGCCATACGCAGTATTTT. Protein product: CASSPPGSHTQYF.

The chain has TRBV7-2 and TRBJ1-1; D is uncertain. The CDR3 loop spans 12 amino acids. V was clipped by 1 base and J by 5 bases, with 5 bases between them. Germline loops: CDR1 SGHTA, CDR2 FQGNSA. This CDR3 reads CASSLEITEAFF. The DNA of the CDR3 is TGTGCCAGCAGCTTAGAAATAACTGAAGCTTTCTTT.

The V and J genes are TRBV7-2 and TRBJ1-1; D call uncertain. There are 14 residues in the CDR3. Germline V lookup: CDR1 SGHTA, CDR2 FQGNSA. V was clipped by 5 bases and J by 0 bases, with 10 bases between them. The CDR3 DNA reads as TGTGCCAGCAGCACCGGTCCCCTGAACACTGAAGCTTTCTTT. Residues: CASSTGPLNTEAFF. The whole variable domain, filled in from reference TRBV7-2 and TRBJ1-1, reads GAGVSQSPSNKVTEKGKDVELRCDPISGHTALYWYRQSLGQGLEFLIYFQGNSAPDKSGLPSDRFSAERTGGSVSTLTIQRTQQEDSAVYLCASSTGPLNTEAFFGQGTRLTVV.

The chain links TRBV3-1 (or the pseudogene TRBV3-2) to TRBJ1-4; 8 positions match TRBD1. Losses at the gene ends were 0 bases for V and 10 bases for J; bases not matched to a gene: 7. This CDR3 is built from 15 residues. Per the germline V gene, CDR1 is LGHDT and CDR2 is YNNKEL (reference sequence). DNA for the CDR3: TGTGCCAGCAGCCAAGAACGGACAGGGCAGGTAAAACTGTTTTTT. It is translated as CASSQERTGQVKLFF.

The chain is built from TRBV18 and TRBJ1-5; 12 nucleotides align to TRBD1. The CDR3 loop spans 15 amino acids. V lost 3 bases and J lost 5; bases outside the gene matches: 2. CDR1 is KGHSH, CDR2 LQKENI, per germline. The CDR3 region has the DNA TGTGCCAGCTCACCGGGACAGGGGGCGGATCAGCCCCAGCATTTT. This codes for CASSPGQGADQPQHF.

This clone was observed once. The chain carries TRBV29-1 and TRBJ1-5; D gene unclear. Germline CDR1 reads SQVTM; CDR2 reads ANQGSEA. This CDR3 has 14 residues. Trimming cost V 4 bases and J 0 bases, with 10 bases left between them. This chain's CDR3 is CSVGTGNSNQPQHF. Written as DNA, the CDR3 is TGCAGCGTTGGGACGGGAAATAGCAATCAGCCCCAGCATTTT.

The gene calls are TRBV4-1 and TRBJ2-3, with 9 bases identical to TRBD1. Unmatched junction bases numbered 4, after V lost 2 bases and J lost 4 bases. This CDR3 is built from 15 residues. Per the germline V gene, CDR1 is MGHRA and CDR2 is YSYEKL. The CDR3 nucleotides read TGCGCCAGCAGCCAACTCGACAGGGGGGCAGATACGCAGTATTTT. Its protein is CASSQLDRGADTQYF.

This clone has a handful of counts. Here the CDR3 reads CASSEFGSSYNSPLHF. The CDR3 nucleotides read TGTGCCAGCAGTGAATTTGGGAGCTCCTATAATTCACCCCTCCACTTT. This chain connects TRBV25-1 to TRBJ1-6; D not certain. The CDR3 spans 16 residues. V shed 1 base and J shed 0 bases, with 7 bases lying between them. Germline values: CDR1 MGHDK, CDR2 SYGVNS.

CDR3 loop: CASGTHLDDTEAFF. DNA of the CDR3: TGTGCCAGCGGGACTCACTTGGATGACACTGAAGCTTTCTTT. The V and J genes are TRBV5-8 and TRBJ1-1, with D possibly being TRBD1 (5 bases). V was trimmed by 7 bases and J by 3 bases, leaving 16 bases between them. The CDR3 has 14 residues. CDR1 is SGHTS, CDR2 YDEGEE, per germline. The whole variable domain, filled in from reference TRBV5-8 and TRBJ1-1, reads EAGVTQSPTHLIKTRGQQATLRCSPISGHTSVYWYQQALGLGLQFLLWYDEGEERNRGNFPPRFSGRQFPNYSSELNVNALELEDSALYLCASGTHLDDTEAFFGQGTRLTVV.

In DNA, the CDR3 is TGCGCCAGCAGCTTGGCTATAGGAGCTGAAGCTTTCTTT. Protein: CASSLAIGAEAFF. This sequence joins TRBV5-1 and TRBJ1-1, with D uncertain. The germline gives CDR1 SGHRS, CDR2 YFSETQ. V dropped 0 bases and J dropped 6 bases, with 9 bases sitting between them. This CDR3 spans 13 amino acids.

The genes are TRBV6-5 and TRBJ1-1, with D maybe TRBD1 (6 bases). Germline V lookup: CDR1 MNHEY, CDR2 SVGAGI. This CDR3 spans 14 amino acids. Trimming left V 8 bases short and J 2 bases short, with 15 bases between. As DNA, the CDR3 is TGTGCCAGCGTTGAGGGGGGGCTTAACACTGAAGCTTTCTTT. Translation gives CASVEGGLNTEAFF.

V gene TRBV24-1 combines with J gene TRBJ2-5, with D perhaps TRBD2 (7 bases). The CDR3 is 17 residues long. The ends were cut back, 0 bases at V and 1 base at J, with 14 bases in the middle. Germline lookup yields CDR1 KGHDR and CDR2 SFDVKD. CDR3 region: CATSDLMAGASQETQYF. Written as DNA, the CDR3 is TGTGCCACCAGTGATTTGATGGCGGGGGCCTCCCAAGAGACCCAGTACTTC.

The chain employs TRBV2 and TRBJ1-4; a weak D match, TRBD1 (5 bases). Germline V gene lookup returns CDR1 SNHLY and CDR2 FYNNEI. The V end was cut by 7 bases, the J end by 0 bases, with 12 bases between. The CDR3 has 15 residues. The CDR3 is CASNTDSSTNEKLFF. The CDR3 DNA reads as TGTGCCAGCAACACTGACAGTTCAACTAATGAAAAACTGTTTTTT.

The chain combines TRBV7-9 with TRBJ2-7, with D hard to call. The CDR3 is 14 residues long. The germline CDR1 and CDR2 sequences are SEHNR and FQNEAQ (reference sequence). The V end lost 5 bases, the J end lost 2 bases, and 13 bases lay between the germline ends. The DNA of the CDR3 is TGTGCCAGCAGCCCTATGAGAAGTCCCTACGAGCAGTACTTC. Its translation is CASSPMRSPYEQYF.

Written as DNA, the CDR3 is TGTGCCAGCAGTGCGTTTTTGGGCCCCTCGAACACTGAAGCTTTCTTT. Its translation is CASSAFLGPSNTEAFF. The chain joins TRBV6-1 to TRBJ1-1; D unresolved. The CDR3 consists of 16 residues. Germline values: CDR1 MNHNS, CDR2 SASEGT. V lost 4 bases and J 1 base, leaving 16 bases between the germline ends.

This clone was recorded once. The chain uses TRBV24-1 and TRBJ2-1; 7 nucleotides agree with TRBD2. In germline, CDR1 is KGHDR, CDR2 SFDVKD. The ends lost 6 bases at V and 0 bases at J; junction bases unmatched: 4. The CDR3 totals 15 residues. Here the CDR3 reads CATSSLASSYNEQFF. The CDR3 nucleotides are TGTGCCACCAGTTCACTAGCGAGCTCCTACAATGAGCAGTTCTTC.

The chain joins TRBV10-3 to TRBJ2-2, with 9 bases matching TRBD1. V lost 5 bases, J lost 5 bases, and 9 bases stayed unmatched. The CDR3 spans 16 residues. Germline values: CDR1 ENHRY, CDR2 SYGVKD. CDR3 nucleotides: TGTGCCATCAGTTCTTCCGGGACAGGGAGGACCGGGGAGCTGTTTTTT. Translated, it gives CAISSSGTGRTGELFF.

The CDR3 is CASSLGEGGARSEQYF. In nucleotides, the CDR3 is TGTGCCAGCAGCCTGGGTGAAGGGGGCGCAAGGAGCGAGCAGTACTTC. The J gene is TRBJ2-7, the V gene TRBV11-2, with TRBD1 matching over 7 bases. The germline V gene has CDR1 SGHAT and CDR2 FQNNGV. Trimming removed 5 bases from V and 6 bases from J; junction bases left unmatched: 16. The CDR3 has 16 amino acids.